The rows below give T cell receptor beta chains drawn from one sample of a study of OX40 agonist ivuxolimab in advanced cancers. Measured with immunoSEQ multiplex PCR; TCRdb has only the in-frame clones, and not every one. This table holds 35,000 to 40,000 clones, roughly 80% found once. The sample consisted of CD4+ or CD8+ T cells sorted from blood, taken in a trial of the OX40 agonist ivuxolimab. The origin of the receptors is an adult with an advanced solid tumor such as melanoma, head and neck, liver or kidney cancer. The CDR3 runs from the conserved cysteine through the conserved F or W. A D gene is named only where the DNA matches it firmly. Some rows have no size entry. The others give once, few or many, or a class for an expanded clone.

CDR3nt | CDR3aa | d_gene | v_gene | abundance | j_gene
TGCGCCAGCAGCCAAGACCCAGGGGGGCACAGTACGCAGTATTTT | CASSQDPGGHSTQYF | NA | TRBV4-1 | NA | TRBJ2-3
TGTGCCAGCGGAGAGCTCCCTAGCACAGATACGCAGTATTTT | CASGELPSTDTQYF | NA | TRBV28 | NA | TRBJ2-3
TGTGCCAGCAGCTTGGCAGGCTATGGCTACACCTTC | CASSLAGYGYTF | NA | TRBV5-4 | NA | TRBJ1-2
TGCAGCGCCGAGAGTTTTCCCTCCGGTCCCCAGCATTTT | CSAESFPSGPQHF | NA | TRBV29-1 | few | TRBJ1-5
TGTGCCAGCAGTGGTAGCGGGAGTAGGTACGAGCAGTACTTC | CASSGSGSRYEQYF | TRBD2 | TRBV5-5 | NA | TRBJ2-7
TGCGCCAGCAGCCAAGTCCCGTCAGTTTATAGCAATCAGCCCCAGCATTTT | CASSQVPSVYSNQPQHF | NA | TRBV4-1 | NA | TRBJ1-5
TGTGCCAGCAGTTACAGTGGGGGGACGGATCAGCCCCAGCATTTT | CASSYSGGTDQPQHF | NA | TRBV6-5 | NA | TRBJ1-5
TGTGCCAGCTCACCTGGACAGGGTTATGGCACTGAAGCTTTCTTT | CASSPGQGYGTEAFF | TRBD1 | TRBV18 | NA | TRBJ1-1
TGTGCCAGCAGCGTCGGACGGTTCTCTGGAAACACCATATATTTT | CASSVGRFSGNTIYF | NA | TRBV9 | NA | TRBJ1-3
TGTGCCTGGAGTGTAAATCAAGAGACCCAGTACTTC | CAWSVNQETQYF | NA | TRBV30 | NA | TRBJ2-5
TGTGCCAGCAGCTCGTACGGGCGGGAGGGCCAGTACGAGCAGTACTTC | CASSSYGREGQYEQYF | TRBD2 | TRBV11-2 | NA | TRBJ2-7
TGTGCCAGCAGCAACCGGGACGGGAATCAGCCCCAGCATTTT | CASSNRDGNQPQHF | NA | TRBV9 | NA | TRBJ1-5
TGTGCCTGGAGATCACAGGGGGGGAATTCACCCCTCCACTTT | CAWRSQGGNSPLHF | TRBD1 | TRBV30 | NA | TRBJ1-6
TGTGCCAGCTCACCAGAGGGGCCAGGTGCTATAGAAAAACTGTTTTTT | CASSPEGPGAIEKLFF | NA | TRBV18 | NA | TRBJ1-4
TGCGCCAGCAGCCCCCGGGCCTCGGAGGGTAATGAGCAGTTCTTC | CASSPRASEGNEQFF | NA | TRBV5-1 | once | TRBJ2-1
TGTGCCAGCAATTCCGGGACCCGGGGCACTGAAGCTTTCTTT | CASNSGTRGTEAFF | NA | TRBV6-5 | NA | TRBJ1-1
TGTGCCAGCAGCTTAGCCTTCACAGATACGCAGTATTTT | CASSLAFTDTQYF | NA | TRBV7-3 | once | TRBJ2-3
TGTGCCAGCTCACTCGGGACAGGCCCGACTTATAGCAATCAGCCCCAGCATTTT | CASSLGTGPTYSNQPQHF | TRBD1 | TRBV18 | NA | TRBJ1-5
TGTGCAAGTCGCTTAGAGTCCCCCGGACTAGCGGGAGGGCCTAGCACAGATACGCAGTATTTT | CASRLESPGLAGGPSTDTQYF | NA | TRBV12-2 | NA | TRBJ2-3
TGTGCCAGCAGACCCGACAGGGACTCACCCCTCCACTTT | CASRPDRDSPLHF | TRBD1 | TRBV27 | NA | TRBJ1-6
TGTGCCAGCAGTTACGCGGGTAATGAAAAACTGTTTTTT | CASSYAGNEKLFF | NA | TRBV6-5 | many | TRBJ1-4
TGTGCCAGTAGGACCGGGACAGGGGGCTTTGAAGCTTTCTTT | CASRTGTGGFEAFF | TRBD1 | TRBV19 | NA | TRBJ1-1
TGTGCCAGCAGTTACTCAGGACACACCGGGGAGCTGTTTTTT | CASSYSGHTGELFF | NA | TRBV6-5 | NA | TRBJ2-2
TGTGCCAGCAGTGGGACAACCAATGAGCAGTTCTTC | CASSGTTNEQFF | NA | TRBV2 | NA | TRBJ2-1
TGTGCCAGCAGCGTCCTGACTGACTCTGGCTACACCTTC | CASSVLTDSGYTF | NA | TRBV5-6 | NA | TRBJ1-2
TGTGCCACCGTGACAGGGAGGGCCGAAAAACTGTTTTTT | CATVTGRAEKLFF | TRBD1 | TRBV10-3 | NA | TRBJ1-4
TGTGCCAGCAGTCTCCGGTTCTACGAGCAGTACTTC | CASSLRFYEQYF | NA | TRBV28 | NA | TRBJ2-7
TGTGCCAGCAGCTCGACAGGGAAGGATGGCACTGAAGCTTTCTTT | CASSSTGKDGTEAFF | TRBD1 | TRBV5-4 | NA | TRBJ1-1
TGTGCCAGTAGTATAGATCCCGGGGTGACCAACGTCCTGACTTTC | CASSIDPGVTNVLTF | NA | TRBV19 | few | TRBJ2-6
TGCGCCAGCAGCCAAGGTTCAGGATATAAAAACACCATATATTTT | CASSQGSGYKNTIYF | NA | TRBV4-3 | NA | TRBJ1-3
TGTGCCAGCAGTCGCCACAGGGGAGGACAGCCCCAGCATTTT | CASSRHRGGQPQHF | TRBD1 | TRBV6-5 | NA | TRBJ1-5
TGTGCCAGCAGTTACTCCTCAGATGGATGGCAGTTCTTC | CASSYSSDGWQFF | NA | TRBV6-5 | NA | TRBJ2-1
TGTGCCAGCAGCCCCGGGACAGGGAAAGGCTACACCTTC | CASSPGTGKGYTF | TRBD1 | TRBV7-2 | NA | TRBJ1-2
TGTGCCAGCAGCGCCGGGCTGGAGACCCAGTACTTC | CASSAGLETQYF | NA | TRBV28 | once | TRBJ2-5
TGCGCCAGCAGCCCAATCGGGATTTTGAACACTGAAGCTTTCTTT | CASSPIGILNTEAFF | NA | TRBV5-1 | NA | TRBJ1-1
TGTGCCAGCAGCTTGCGCCGGGACAGTTTGTTCTATGGCTACACCTTC | CASSLRRDSLFYGYTF | TRBD1 | TRBV5-6 | NA | TRBJ1-2
TGTGCCAGCAGCGCCGGGACAAACTATGGCTACACCTTC | CASSAGTNYGYTF | NA | TRBV5-4 | NA | TRBJ1-2
TGTGCCAGCAGCTTACGTAAAAACAACAGGGGTAGGGACTACAATGAGCAGTTCTTC | CASSLRKNNRGRDYNEQFF | TRBD1 | TRBV11-2 | NA | TRBJ2-1
TGTGCCACCCGGGGAGGGGCGACCACGTATACCGGGGAGCTGTTTTTT | CATRGGATTYTGELFF | TRBD2 | TRBV27 | NA | TRBJ2-2
TGCGCCAGCAGTCAGTATGGGACAGGGGGACTAAATGAGCAGTTCTTC | CASSQYGTGGLNEQFF | TRBD1 | TRBV5-1 | NA | TRBJ2-1
TGTGCCAGTAGTCGGACAGGGGGGGGATCACCCCTCCACTTT | CASSRTGGGSPLHF | TRBD1 | TRBV19 | NA | TRBJ1-6